The 18 T cell receptor beta chains below were found in one sample sequenced in a study of blood T cell repertoires in COVID-19. TCRdb keeps only in-frame clones here, not all; method: immunoSEQ multiplex PCR. The table includes tens of thousands of clones, about 80% detected once. The sample taken for sequencing was peripheral blood. These receptors originate from a woman older than 75 with acute or convalescent COVID-19.

This sequence joins TRBV6-2 or TRBV6-3 and TRBJ2-1; D unresolved. This CDR3 is built from 13 residues. Per the germline V gene, CDR1 is MNHEY and CDR2 is SVGEGT. V lost 5 bases, J lost 6 bases, and 11 bases lay in between. CDR3 in amino acids: CASSPRRFNEQFF. The CDR3 region has the DNA TGTGCCAGCAGTCCGAGGAGATTCAATGAGCAGTTCTTC.

This chain connects TRBV4-2 to TRBJ1-4; 12 bases fit TRBD1. J lost 9 bases, V lost 0 bases, and 5 bases had no gene match. Germline CDR1 reads LGHNA; CDR2 reads YNFKEQ. This CDR3 spans 16 amino acids. The CDR3 loop is CASSQDPGTGGQKLFF. The CDR3 DNA reads as TGTGCCAGCAGCCAAGATCCCGGGACAGGGGGCCAAAAACTGTTTTTT.

The chain has TRBV10-3 and TRBJ1-2; 10 positions match TRBD1. Germline V gene data show CDR1 as ENHRY and CDR2 as SYGVKD. The J segment lost 6 bases and the V segment lost 5 bases, leaving 6 bases of the junction unmatched. The CDR3 contains 14 residues. The chain's CDR3 is CAISPGQGFDGYTF. CDR3 DNA: TGTGCCATCAGTCCGGGACAGGGGTTTGATGGCTACACCTTC.

This chain uses TRBV7-2 with TRBJ2-3; D gene ambiguous. This CDR3 spans 12 amino acids. Germline CDR1 reads SGHTA; CDR2 reads FQGNSA. The V end was cut by 4 bases, the J end by 6 bases, with 8 bases between. Written as DNA, the CDR3 is TGTGCCAGCAGCTCTCGGGTCGATACGCAGTATTTT. The encoded protein is CASSSRVDTQYF.

The chain uses TRBV7-2 and TRBJ2-5; 14 nucleotides match TRBD2. V shed 2 bases, J shed 0 bases, and the junction held 8 bases outside the gene matches. The CDR3 has 19 amino acids. CDR1 and CDR2 from the germline V gene are SGHTA and FQGNSA. CDR3 DNA sequence: TGTGCCAGCAGCTTATGGGGGACTAGCGGGGGACCGTACCAAGAGACCCAGTACTTC. This translates into CASSLWGTSGGPYQETQYF. The variable domain in full, completed from reference TRBV7-2 and TRBJ2-5, reads GAGVSQSPSNKVTEKGKDVELRCDPISGHTALYWYRQSLGQGLEFLIYFQGNSAPDKSGLPSDRFSAERTGGSVSTLTIQRTQQEDSAVYLCASSLWGTSGGPYQETQYFGPGTRLLVL.

This clone has a single count. The chain links TRBV5-1 to TRBJ2-2, with TRBD1 matching over 11 bases. Germline V gene lookup returns CDR1 SGHRS and CDR2 YFSETQ. The CDR3 extends over 15 amino acids. Losses at the gene ends were 4 bases for V and 6 bases for J; bases not matched to a gene: 5. CDR3 DNA sequence: TGCGCCAGCAGCCGGACAGGGGGCGCCCCCGGGGAGCTGTTTTTT. Protein sequence: CASSRTGGAPGELFF.

This clone was observed a handful of times. V and J are TRBV4-1 and TRBJ1-3, with 9 positions matching TRBD1. From germline, CDR1 is MGHRA and CDR2 YSYEKL. The trim removed 0 bases at V and 0 bases at J, leaving 6 bases unmatched. The CDR3 loop spans 18 amino acids. The CDR3 DNA reads as TGCGCCAGCAGCCAAGATTGGGGGACAGGGATCTCTGGAAACACCATATATTTT. Translation gives CASSQDWGTGISGNTIYF.

V gene TRBV6-5 combines with J gene TRBJ1-2, with D possibly TRBD1 on 5 matching bases. The CDR3 extends over 13 amino acids. Trimming took off 2 bases at V and 8 bases at J, with 12 bases between the two ends. CDR1 and CDR2 from the germline V gene are MNHEY and SVGAGI. CDR3 bases: TGTGCCAGCAGTTACACGGGTAGGGGCGGCTACACCTTC. It translates to CASSYTGRGGYTF.

CDR3 amino acids: CAWARTGASYGYTF. The CDR3 DNA reads TGTGCCTGGGCCCGGACAGGGGCTTCCTATGGCTACACCTTC. The J gene is TRBJ1-2, the V gene TRBV30; 9 bases fit TRBD1. This CDR3 spans 14 amino acids. Germline lookup yields CDR1 GTSNPN and CDR2 SVGIG (reference sequence). V was pared by 5 bases and J by 4 bases, with 8 bases of the junction left unmatched. Variable domain in full (rest from reference TRBV30 and TRBJ1-2): SQTIHQWPATLVQPVGSPLSLECTVEGTSNPNLYWYRQAAGRGLQLLFYSVGIGQISSEVPQNLSASRPQDRQFILSSKKLLLSDSGFYLCAWARTGASYGYTFGSGTRLTVV.

The chain uses TRBV5-5 and TRBJ2-3; D is unclear. CDR3 length equals 14 residues. With 4 bases removed from V and 0 bases from J, the gap between germline ends came to 9 bases. Germline assignment: CDR1 SGHKS and CDR2 YYEKEE (reference sequence). Written as DNA, the CDR3 is TGTGCCAGCAGCCCTACTTATAGCACAGATACGCAGTATTTT. The encoded protein is CASSPTYSTDTQYF.

The CDR3 nucleotides are TGTGCCTGGAGTGTACAAACGGGTGAGCAGTTCTTC. It specifies CAWSVQTGEQFF. The rearrangement joins TRBV30 to TRBJ2-1, with D hard to call. Germline CDR1 is GTSNPN and CDR2 is SVGIG (reference sequence). This CDR3 has 12 amino acids. V was pared by 0 bases and J by 9 bases, with 9 bases between.

This rearrangement joins TRBV7-2 to TRBJ1-3; D is unclear. Germline-derived CDR1 and CDR2 are SGHTA and FQGNSA. Trimming pared 6 bases from V and 4 bases from J, leaving 13 bases between. This CDR3 region has 14 residues. The chain's CDR3 is CASSFQVDGNTIYF. The CDR3 DNA follows: TGTGCCAGCAGTTTCCAGGTAGACGGAAACACCATATATTTT.

In regard to this clone: The same CDR3 arises from other DNA sequences in this sample as well. The chain couples TRBV12-3 or TRBV12-4 to TRBJ2-7; a weak D match, TRBD1 (7 bases). This CDR3 spans 13 amino acids. V was shortened by 4 bases and J by 6 bases, with 13 bases between the two germline ends. The CDR3 nucleotides are TGTGCCAGCAGTTCTGGGCAGGGGGGCGAGCAGTACTTC. It specifies CASSSGQGGEQYF.

This chain connects TRBV10-3 to TRBJ1-1; D not resolved. The germline CDR1 and CDR2 sequences are ENHRY and SYGVKD. The length of the CDR3 is 13 residues. Trimming stripped 3 bases from V and 3 bases from J, with 8 bases between. This CDR3 is CAISDMADTEAFF. The CDR3 DNA is TGTGCCATCAGTGATATGGCGGACACTGAAGCTTTCTTT.

The chain is built from TRBV5-6 and TRBJ1-6; D is unresolved. Germline CDR1 is SGHDT and CDR2 is YYEEEE. This CDR3 is 16 amino acids long. V was trimmed by 0 bases and J by 5 bases, leaving 12 bases between them. The CDR3, as DNA: TGTGCCAGCAGCTTGGCCGTGGGAGGGAATAATTCACCCCTCCACTTT. Protein: CASSLAVGGNNSPLHF.

This clone was recorded once. The gene calls are TRBV4-1 and TRBJ1-5; D is undetermined. The V gene's germline CDR1 is MGHRA and CDR2 YSYEKL. Trimming took 0 bases from V and 2 from J, leaving 11 bases between them. This CDR3 region has 16 residues. CDR3 nucleotides: TGCGCCAGCAGCCAAGATTCTGGGCCCGGCAATCAGCCCCAGCATTTT. The encoded protein is CASSQDSGPGNQPQHF.

The rearrangement uses TRBV7-7 and TRBJ2-1, with 9 bases that match TRBD2. Trimming cost V 0 bases and J 9 bases; bases outside gene matches: 0. The CDR3 is 13 amino acids. CDR1 SSHAT and CDR2 FNYEAQ come from the germline V gene (reference sequence). Here the CDR3 DNA reads TGTGCCAGCAGCTTAGCTAGCGGGGGTGAGCAGTTCTTC. It yields the protein CASSLASGGEQFF.

The V and J genes are TRBV9 and TRBJ1-2; TRBD1 is a possible D gene (5 bases). Trimming took off 3 bases at V and 8 bases at J, with 17 bases between the two ends. The CDR3 contains 14 residues. Germline CDR1 SGDLS, CDR2 YYNGEE. The CDR3 DNA follows: TGTGCCAGCAGCGGGAAGGGAGGGGCAGAAGGCTACACCTTC. Its translation: CASSGKGGAEGYTF.